The clone carrying this T cell receptor (beta chain) occurred many times. The read falls 3 residues short of the CDR3 end, and the missing part is taken from the germline J gene. Generated by immunoSEQ multiplex PCR, the TCRdb table keeps only in-frame clones and is missing some. The profile covers roughly 58,000 clones, none occurring a single time. The germline V gene has CDR1 SEHNR and CDR2 FQNEAQ (reference sequence). The J segment lost 2 bases and the V segment lost 5 bases, leaving 3 bases of the junction unmatched. The CDR3 loop spans 14 amino acids. This entry comes from a study of T cell clonality in common variable immunodeficiency.

The TCR was taken from a person between 18 and 70 years old in good health. Material: peripheral blood mononuclear cells. J is TRBJ1-1 and V is TRBV7-9, with 9 bases lining up with TRBD1. The CDR3 DNA, read in part, is TGTGCCAGCAGCGGGGGACAGGGAAACACTGAA. Its translation is CASSGGQGNTE. From start to end, the CDR3 is CASSGGQGNTEAFF.